This T cell receptor beta chain was identified during a study of neurological immune-mediated disorders. This clonotype was found many times. The antigen is not known. Points from the study as a whole: Expansion of TCR clones was greatest in HTLV-1-associated myelopathy and smallest in multiple sclerosis, where it fell below that of healthy controls.

From 2 million PBMCs stored at -80 C, the unsorted libraries were generated. CDR1 DFQATT and CDR2 SNEGSKA come from the germline V gene (reference sequence). V was clipped by 3 bases and J by 2 bases; unmatched bases: 5. This CDR3 has 14 residues. The cDNA was generated by 5'RACE with 10-nucleotide random UMIs. MiXCR, applied by TCRdb to the 5' RACE reads, yields one record per CDR3 protein. The data hold 26,000 or so distinct CDR3 sequences, with 5% to 7.5% observed a single time. The V call is TRBV20-1, the J call TRBJ2-3, with 7 bases matching TRBD2. Sequenced sample: PBMCs. This TCR came from a woman between 50 and 59 years old in good health. Written as DNA, the CDR3 is TGCAGTGCTAGCGGGAGGCCGATCACAGATACGCAGTATTTT. It translates to CSASGRPITDTQYF.